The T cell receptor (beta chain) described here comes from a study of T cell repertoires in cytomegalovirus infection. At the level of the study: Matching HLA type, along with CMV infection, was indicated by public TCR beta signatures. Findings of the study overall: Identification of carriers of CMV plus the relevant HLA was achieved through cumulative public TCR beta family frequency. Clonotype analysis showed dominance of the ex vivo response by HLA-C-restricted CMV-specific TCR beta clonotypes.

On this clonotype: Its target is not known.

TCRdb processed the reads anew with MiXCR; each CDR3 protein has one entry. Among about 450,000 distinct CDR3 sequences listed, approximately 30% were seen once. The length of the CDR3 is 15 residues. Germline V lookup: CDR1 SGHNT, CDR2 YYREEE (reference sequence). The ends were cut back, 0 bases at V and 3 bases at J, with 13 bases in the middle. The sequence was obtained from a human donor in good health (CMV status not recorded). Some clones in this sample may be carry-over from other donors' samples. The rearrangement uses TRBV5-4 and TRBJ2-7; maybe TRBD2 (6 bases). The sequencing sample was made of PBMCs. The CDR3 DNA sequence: TGTGCCAGCAGCTTGGGTGTCGGGGGAGGCTACGAGCAGTACTTC. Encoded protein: CASSLGVGGGYEQYF.